This record concerns one T cell receptor (beta chain) sequence. The sample originates from a study of blood T cell repertoires in COVID-19. About the research overall: From T cells, B-cell-depleted T cells, or PBMCs came the material, which was cDNA or gDNA.

CDR1 DFQATT and CDR2 SNEGSKA come from the germline V gene (reference sequence). The V gene end was trimmed by 3 bases and the J gene end by 2 bases; junction bases not matched to a gene: 15. The CDR3 consists of 19 residues. This table comes from immunoSEQ multiplex PCR, and its TCRdb copy is limited to in-frame clones, with some not included. The repertoire has approximately 330,000 clones, roughly 87% of them found once; the top ten carry approximately 9.4%. While infection was still active, Seattle patients were enrolled and then followed longitudinally. This TCR derives from a man aged 30 to 39 with COVID-19, enrolled during active disease. The V and J genes are TRBV20-1 and TRBJ2-6; 8 bases map to TRBD1. Sequencing input: peripheral blood. CDR3 DNA sequence: TGCAGTGCTAGTCCCGGGACAGGACAGGTTATGGCTGGGGCCAACGTCCTGACTTTC. The encoded protein is CSASPGTGQVMAGANVLTF.